A selection of T cell receptor beta chains follows, all from one sample in a study of cytomegalovirus exposure and HLA in healthy donors. Clones were sequenced by immunoSEQ multiplex PCR, and TCRdb holds only the in-frame ones, with some missing. Here the sample spans approximately 160,000 clones, around three quarters being singletons. The sequencing input was PBMCs. Source of these receptors: a woman aged 50 to 60 in good health and CMV-seropositive. The CDR3 runs from the conserved cysteine through the conserved F or W. Each record gives: J gene, V gene, clone size, D gene, CDR3 DNA, CDR3 protein. The D gene is left open where the match is weak. Clone size is given for some rows only: seen once, a few or many times, or a class if the clone is expanded.

J: TRBJ2-7; V: TRBV29-1; size: -; D: TRBD1; DNA: TGCAGCGTGGAACGGGACAGGGGGTTCCACGAGCAGTACTTC; CDR3: CSVERDRGFHEQYF
J: TRBJ1-1; V: TRBV7-3; size: -; D: -; DNA: TGTGCCAGCAGCTTATTCCAGCCCGGGGACACTGAAGCTTTCTTT; CDR3: CASSLFQPGDTEAFF
J: TRBJ2-1; V: TRBV7-8; size: -; D: TRBD2; DNA: TGTGCCAGCAGCTTAGCATCAGGGAGGGAGTGGTACAATGAGCAGTTCTTC; CDR3: CASSLASGREWYNEQFF
J: TRBJ2-1; V: TRBV9; size: -; D: TRBD2; DNA: TGTGCCAGCAGCGTTAGTGGGAGCGGGGCCAAGTACAATGAGCAGTTCTTC; CDR3: CASSVSGSGAKYNEQFF
J: TRBJ1-4; V: TRBV6-6; size: few; D: -; DNA: TGTGCCAGCAGTTATGACTTAACTAATGAAAAACTGTTTTTT; CDR3: CASSYDLTNEKLFF
J: TRBJ1-2; V: TRBV28; size: -; D: TRBD1; DNA: TGTGCCAGCAGTCCGGACAGGGGGCCCCCCTATGGCTACACCTTC; CDR3: CASSPDRGPPYGYTF
J: TRBJ1-2; V: TRBV5-1; size: -; D: -; DNA: TGCGCCAGCAGCTTCGAAGGGGCTTATGGCTACACCTTC; CDR3: CASSFEGAYGYTF
J: TRBJ1-1; V: TRBV7-6; size: -; D: -; DNA: TGTGCCAGCAGCTTAGCGGGAGTTGAAGCTTTCTTT; CDR3: CASSLAGVEAFF
J: TRBJ2-7; V: TRBV11-3; size: -; D: TRBD2; DNA: TGTGCCAGCAGCTCGACCGGGACTAGCGACTACGAGCAGTACTTC; CDR3: CASSSTGTSDYEQYF
J: TRBJ2-3; V: TRBV9; size: -; D: TRBD1; DNA: TGTGCCAGCAGCGTAGTAGGAAGGGGGCACACAGATACGCAGTATTTT; CDR3: CASSVVGRGHTDTQYF
J: TRBJ2-7; V: TRBV11-2; size: once; D: -; DNA: TGTGCCAGCAGCTTAGAACGCCTAGCAATATACGAGCAGTACTTC; CDR3: CASSLERLAIYEQYF
J: TRBJ2-7; V: TRBV27; size: -; D: -; DNA: TGTGCCAGCAGTTTATCCGCAGGGTCGTTCGTCGAGCAGTACTTC; CDR3: CASSLSAGSFVEQYF
J: TRBJ2-7; V: TRBV5-1; size: -; D: TRBD1; DNA: TGCGCCAGCAGCTTTCCTGACAGGGGGCTAAAGGACGAGCAGTACTTC; CDR3: CASSFPDRGLKDEQYF
J: TRBJ2-2; V: TRBV9; size: -; D: -; DNA: TGTGCCAGCAGCCCGGAGGGGAGTAGCACCGGGGAGCTGTTTTTT; CDR3: CASSPEGSSTGELFF
J: TRBJ2-4; V: TRBV7-2; size: -; D: TRBD2; DNA: TGTGCCAGCAGCCCCGGACTAGCGAGAGCCAAAAACATTCAGTACTTC; CDR3: CASSPGLARAKNIQYF
J: TRBJ1-1; V: TRBV5-1; size: -; D: TRBD1; DNA: TGCGCCAGCAGCCGGGACAGGGGCACTGAAGCTTTCTTT; CDR3: CASSRDRGTEAFF
J: TRBJ2-7; V: TRBV25-1; size: -; D: -; DNA: TGTGCCAGCAGTGAATGGGTAGAGGGCTCCTACGAGCAGTACTTC; CDR3: CASSEWVEGSYEQYF
J: TRBJ1-1; V: TRBV9; size: -; D: -; DNA: TGTGCCAGCAGCGTAGGATCGGCAGGGAACACTGAAGCTTTCTTT; CDR3: CASSVGSAGNTEAFF
J: TRBJ1-5; V: TRBV7-9; size: -; D: -; DNA: TGTGCCAGCAGCTTAAGTTCGGTCAATCAGCCCCAGCATTTT; CDR3: CASSLSSVNQPQHF
J: TRBJ2-7; V: TRBV5-1; size: -; D: -; DNA: TGCGCCAGCAACTCAGGCCACAGTGCCTACGAGCAGTACTTC; CDR3: CASNSGHSAYEQYF
J: TRBJ1-3; V: TRBV9; size: -; D: -; DNA: TGTGCCAGCAGCGGGGGACTGAACTCTGGAAACACCATATATTTT; CDR3: CASSGGLNSGNTIYF
J: TRBJ1-4; V: TRBV7-7; size: -; D: -; DNA: TGTGCTAGCAGCTTATCGTTAACCCAGGTTGAAAAACTGTTTTTT; CDR3: CASSLSLTQVEKLFF
J: TRBJ1-5; V: TRBV6-6; size: -; D: -; DNA: TGTGCCATCTCCACGGGCAATCAGCCCCAGCATTTT; CDR3: CAISTGNQPQHF
J: TRBJ2-7; V: TRBV27; size: -; D: -; DNA: TGTGCCAGCAGTTCAAACAGTCCCTCCTACGAGCAGTACTTC; CDR3: CASSSNSPSYEQYF
J: TRBJ1-3; V: TRBV28; size: -; D: -; DNA: TGTGCCAGCAGTTACCCAGCGGCGGGGGAAGGAAACACCATATATTTT; CDR3: CASSYPAAGEGNTIYF
J: TRBJ2-7; V: TRBV9; size: -; D: TRBD1; DNA: TGTGCCAGCAGCGTAGGAGGGGGGACAGGAAGGTTCTACGAGCAGTACTTC; CDR3: CASSVGGGTGRFYEQYF
J: TRBJ1-2; V: TRBV15; size: -; D: -; DNA: TGTGCCACCAGCAGAGATAGAGCAGGGATTGGGGGCTACACCTTC; CDR3: CATSRDRAGIGGYTF
J: TRBJ1-4; V: TRBV2; size: -; D: TRBD1; DNA: TGTGCCAGCAGTTTTAGACAGGGTAGGAATTTGGAAAAACTGTTTTTT; CDR3: CASSFRQGRNLEKLFF
J: TRBJ2-1; V: TRBV9; size: -; D: -; DNA: TGTGCCAGCAGCGCCCAAGGCTTTCTAGGCAATGAGCAGTTCTTC; CDR3: CASSAQGFLGNEQFF
J: TRBJ2-7; V: TRBV29-1; size: -; D: -; DNA: TGCAGCGTCGCGGGACAGTCTTTTGGAGAGCAGTACTTC; CDR3: CSVAGQSFGEQYF
J: TRBJ1-1; V: TRBV9; size: -; D: TRBD1; DNA: TGTGCCAGCAGCGTCACCGGTTGGACTACAGGGGGCGAAGCTTTCTTT; CDR3: CASSVTGWTTGGEAFF
J: TRBJ2-2; V: TRBV7-2; size: -; D: TRBD2; DNA: TGTGCCAGCAGCTTAGGCGGGGGGCCCCCGAACACCGGGGAGCTGTTTTTT; CDR3: CASSLGGGPPNTGELFF
J: TRBJ1-1; V: TRBV2; size: -; D: TRBD1; DNA: TGTGCCAGCAGTTCAAGCGACAGGGGGCTCCCTGAAGCTTTCTTT; CDR3: CASSSSDRGLPEAFF
J: TRBJ1-3; V: TRBV6-6; size: few; D: -; DNA: TGTGCCAGCAGTTACGTTAGTGCCGGAAACACCATATATTTT; CDR3: CASSYVSAGNTIYF
J: TRBJ1-4; V: TRBV10-3; size: -; D: -; DNA: TGTGCCATCAGTCGAGAGACAGGAAATGAAAAACTGTTTTTT; CDR3: CAISRETGNEKLFF
J: TRBJ2-7; V: TRBV5-1; size: -; D: TRBD1; DNA: TGCGCCAGCAGCTTGGCTACAGGGGGCTACGAGCAGTACTTC; CDR3: CASSLATGGYEQYF
J: TRBJ1-2; V: TRBV18; size: -; D: TRBD1; DNA: TGTGCCAGCTCACCACTTGACAGGGGAAATGGCTACACCTTC; CDR3: CASSPLDRGNGYTF
J: TRBJ2-3; V: TRBV5-1; size: -; D: -; DNA: TGCGCCAGCAGCGAGGGCTTCGGCACAGATACGCAGTATTTT; CDR3: CASSEGFGTDTQYF
J: TRBJ1-2; V: TRBV11-2; size: -; D: TRBD1; DNA: TGTGCCAGCAGCTCCCAGACAGGGATTAATGGCTACACCTTC; CDR3: CASSSQTGINGYTF
J: TRBJ2-5; V: TRBV14; size: few; D: -; DNA: TGTGCCAGCAGCCAAAATAGGGGGCAAGAGACCCAGTACTTC; CDR3: CASSQNRGQETQYF
J: TRBJ2-1; V: TRBV7-8; size: -; D: TRBD2; DNA: TGTGCCAGCAGCCCATCTAGCGGCATCTCCTACAATGAGCAGTTCTTC; CDR3: CASSPSSGISYNEQFF
J: TRBJ2-7; V: TRBV28; size: -; D: TRBD2; DNA: TGTGCCAGCAGTGGGGAGGGGTGGTTATCCTACGAGCAGTACTTC; CDR3: CASSGEGWLSYEQYF
J: TRBJ2-1; V: TRBV27; size: -; D: -; DNA: TGTGCCAGCAGTTTCGCTACAGGGACGTACAATGAGCAGTTCTTC; CDR3: CASSFATGTYNEQFF
J: TRBJ2-3; V: TRBV4-2; size: -; D: -; DNA: TGTGCCAGCAGCCCAAGGAGGGCGGGCACAGATACGCAGTATTTT; CDR3: CASSPRRAGTDTQYF
J: TRBJ2-2; V: TRBV10-3; size: -; D: -; DNA: TGTGCCACTAATCAGGGTACGAACGGGGAGCTGTTTTTT; CDR3: CATNQGTNGELFF